What follows describes a single TCR beta chain. The source of the sample is a study of a mutant IDH1 vaccine in newly diagnosed glioma. The V gene's germline CDR1 is SGHNT and CDR2 YYREEE (reference sequence). This CDR3 region has 14 residues. V was shortened by 0 bases and J by 7 bases, with 13 bases between the two germline ends. TCRdb's table, derived via immunoSEQ multiplex PCR, lists solely in-frame clones and lacks some. Of around 87,000 clones in the sample, about four fifths were seen once. Time point of the sample: baseline, week 1 (first vaccination visit). Treatment noted: pre-vaccination baseline after standard-of-care therapy.

The genes are TRBV5-4 and TRBJ1-2; the D gene is possibly TRBD1 (5 bases). Sequencing was performed on PBMCs, taken from a glioma patient treated with radiotherapy, temozolomide or both. This sequence was found in a woman between 45 and 60 years old with glioma. CDR3 protein: CASSLAGIGGGYTF. CDR3 sequence (DNA): TGTGCCAGCAGCTTGGCGGGGATCGGGGGTGGCTACACCTTC.